Listed below are T cell receptor beta chains from one sample, sequenced in a study of cytomegalovirus exposure and HLA in healthy donors. Sequenced by immunoSEQ multiplex PCR; TCRdb stores in-frame clones only, minus some. The data contain 100,000 to 150,000 clones, about 79% of them singletons. The sample comprised PBMCs. The source of these receptors is a woman between 18 and 29 years old in good health and CMV-seropositive. Both conserved end residues are part of each CDR3. The D gene is left open where the match is weak. Rows give clone size only sometimes, using once, few, many, or a class for an expanded clone.

NA	15	TRBV19	TRBJ1-1	TRBD1	TGTGCCAGTAGTTGGGACAGGGGATGGGACACTGAAGCTTTCTTT	CASSWDRGWDTEAFF
NA	16	TRBV4-2	TRBJ2-3	TRBD2	TGTGCCAGCAGCCAAGATGCTAGCGGGGAACCAGATACGCAGTATTTT	CASSQDASGEPDTQYF
NA	15	TRBV5-1	TRBJ2-7	TRBD1	TGCGCCAGCAGCTTGGGGGCAGGGGGCTCCTACGAGCAGTACTTC	CASSLGAGGSYEQYF
NA	16	TRBV4-1	TRBJ1-1	TRBD1	TGCGCCAGCAGCCAAGGTCAGGGGGAGCGGGACACTGAAGCTTTCTTT	CASSQGQGERDTEAFF
once	15	TRBV7-7	TRBJ2-5	NA	TGTGCCAGCAGCCCCAACCAGGCCTCCGTCGCGACCCAGTACTTC	CASSPNQASVATQYF
NA	14	TRBV7-2	TRBJ1-6	TRBD1	TGTGCCAGCAGCTTCGGACAGGGCAATTCACCCCTCCACTTT	CASSFGQGNSPLHF
once	14	TRBV19	TRBJ2-2	NA	TGTGCCAGTAGCACACTAGCCCCGCCGGGGGAGCTGTTTTTT	CASSTLAPPGELFF
NA	15	TRBV28	TRBJ2-7	TRBD1	TGTGCCAGCAGCAACAGGGGGGTGTATGTCTACGAGCAGTACTTC	CASSNRGVYVYEQYF
NA	16	TRBV30	TRBJ2-2	NA	TGTGCCTGGAGGCACCCGACTAGTCTTCTCACCGGGGAGCTGTTTTTT	CAWRHPTSLLTGELFF
NA	13	TRBV6-1	TRBJ1-2	NA	TGTGCCAGCAGTGAACAGGGCTTCGATGGCTACACCTTC	CASSEQGFDGYTF
NA	14	TRBV7-9	TRBJ1-2	NA	TGTGCCAGCAGCCCCCGTTATTCGACAGATGGCTACACCTTC	CASSPRYSTDGYTF
NA	15	TRBV5-5	TRBJ2-1	TRBD2	TGTGCCAGCAGCTGGGGACTAGCGGCTTACAATGAGCAGTTCTTC	CASSWGLAAYNEQFF
few	17	TRBV19	TRBJ2-2	TRBD1	TGTGCCAGTAGTTTTGTCAGGGGGCAGGAGGGCACCGGGGAGCTGTTTTTT	CASSFVRGQEGTGELFF
NA	15	TRBV6-6	TRBJ2-7	TRBD2	TGTGCCAGCAAGGTTGGGAGGGAGGAAACCTACGAGCAGTACTTC	CASKVGREETYEQYF
few	16	TRBV19	TRBJ1-5	TRBD1	TGTGCCAGTAGTCCCAACGGCAGGGGGCATTCTCAGCCCCAGCATTTT	CASSPNGRGHSQPQHF
NA	13	TRBV30	TRBJ1-6	TRBD1	TGTGCCTTCGGCGGACAGGGGAATTCACCCCTCCACTTT	CAFGGQGNSPLHF